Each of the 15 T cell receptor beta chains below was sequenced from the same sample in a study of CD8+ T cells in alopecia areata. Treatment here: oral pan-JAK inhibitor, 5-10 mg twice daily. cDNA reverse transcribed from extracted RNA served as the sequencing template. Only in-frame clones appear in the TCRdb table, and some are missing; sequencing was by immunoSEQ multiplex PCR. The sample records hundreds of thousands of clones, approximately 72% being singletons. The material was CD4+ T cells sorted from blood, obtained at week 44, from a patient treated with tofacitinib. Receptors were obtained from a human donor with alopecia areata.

This CDR3 is CSVLAPGQGAITQYF. The CDR3, as DNA: TGCAGCGTTCTCGCTCCGGGACAGGGGGCGATAACGCAGTATTTT. The chain uses TRBV29-1 and TRBJ2-3; the match to TRBD1 covers 12 bases. Germline loops: CDR1 SQVTM, CDR2 ANQGSEA. V lost 5 bases, J lost 9 bases, and 12 bases stayed unmatched. The CDR3 runs 15 residues.

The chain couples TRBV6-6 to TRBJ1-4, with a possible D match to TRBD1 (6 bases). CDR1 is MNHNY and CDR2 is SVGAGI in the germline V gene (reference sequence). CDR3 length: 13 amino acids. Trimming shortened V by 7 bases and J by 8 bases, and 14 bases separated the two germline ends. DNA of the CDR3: TGTGCCAGCACCCCCACGGGGGGCGAAAAACTGTTTTTT. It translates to CASTPTGGEKLFF.

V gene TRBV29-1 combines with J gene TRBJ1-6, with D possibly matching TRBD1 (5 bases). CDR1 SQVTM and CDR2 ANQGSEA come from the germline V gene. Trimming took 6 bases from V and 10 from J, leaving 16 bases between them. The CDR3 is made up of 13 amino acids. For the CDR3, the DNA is TGCAGCGTAGGGCCGGCACCAGGGTCACCCCTCCACTTT. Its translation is CSVGPAPGSPLHF.

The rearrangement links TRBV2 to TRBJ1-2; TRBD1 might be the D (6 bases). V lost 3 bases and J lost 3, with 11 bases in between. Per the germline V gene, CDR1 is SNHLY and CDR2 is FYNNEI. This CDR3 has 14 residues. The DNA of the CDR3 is TGTGCCAGCAGTGATCAGGGGCAGCACTATGGCTACACCTTC. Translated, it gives CASSDQGQHYGYTF.

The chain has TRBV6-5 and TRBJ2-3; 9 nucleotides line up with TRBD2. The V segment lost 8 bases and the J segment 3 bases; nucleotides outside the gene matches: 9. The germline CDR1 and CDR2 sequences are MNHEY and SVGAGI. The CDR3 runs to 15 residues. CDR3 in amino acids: CASRRERGATDTQYF. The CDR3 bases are TGTGCCAGCCGGAGGGAGCGGGGGGCAACAGATACGCAGTATTTT.

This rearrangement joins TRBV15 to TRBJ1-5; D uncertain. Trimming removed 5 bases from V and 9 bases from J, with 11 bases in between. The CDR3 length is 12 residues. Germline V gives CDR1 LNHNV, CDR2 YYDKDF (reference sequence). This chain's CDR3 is CATSGQGRPQHF. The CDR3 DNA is TGTGCCACCAGCGGGCAAGGGAGGCCCCAGCATTTT.

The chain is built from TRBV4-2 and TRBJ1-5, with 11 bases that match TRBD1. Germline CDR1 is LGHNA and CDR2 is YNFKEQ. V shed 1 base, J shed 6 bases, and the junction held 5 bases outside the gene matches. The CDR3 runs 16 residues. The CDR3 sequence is CASSQGGQGVAQPQHF. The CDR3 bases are TGTGCCAGCAGCCAAGGGGGACAGGGGGTGGCTCAGCCCCAGCATTTT.

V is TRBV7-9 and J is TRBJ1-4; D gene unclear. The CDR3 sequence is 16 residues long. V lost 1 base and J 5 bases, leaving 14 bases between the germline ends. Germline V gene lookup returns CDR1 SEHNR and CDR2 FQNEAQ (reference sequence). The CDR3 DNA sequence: TGTGCCAGCAGCTTAGTCGGTGCCGGTTCGAATGAAAAACTGTTTTTT. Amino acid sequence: CASSLVGAGSNEKLFF.

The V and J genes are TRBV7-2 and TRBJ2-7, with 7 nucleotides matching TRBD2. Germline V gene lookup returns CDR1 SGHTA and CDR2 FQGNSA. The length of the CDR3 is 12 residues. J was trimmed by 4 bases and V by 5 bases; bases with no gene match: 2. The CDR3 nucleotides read TGTGCCAGCAGCCGCGGGGGTTACGAGCAGTACTTC. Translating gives CASSRGGYEQYF. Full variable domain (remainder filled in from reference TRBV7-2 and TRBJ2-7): GAGVSQSPSNKVTEKGKDVELRCDPISGHTALYWYRQSLGQGLEFLIYFQGNSAPDKSGLPSDRFSAERTGGSVSTLTIQRTQQEDSAVYLCASSRGGYEQYFGPGTRLTVT.

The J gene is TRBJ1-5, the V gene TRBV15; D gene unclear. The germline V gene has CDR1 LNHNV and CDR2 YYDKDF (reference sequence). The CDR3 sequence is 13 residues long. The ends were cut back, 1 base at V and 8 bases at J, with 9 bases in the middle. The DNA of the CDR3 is TGTGCCACCAGCAGAGCCGGATCAGAGCCCCAGCATTTT. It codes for CATSRAGSEPQHF. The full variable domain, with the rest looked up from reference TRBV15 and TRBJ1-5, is DAMVIQNPRYQVTQFGKPVTLSCSQTLNHNVMYWYQQKSSQAPKLLFHYYDKDFNNEADTPDNFQSRRPNTSFCFLDIRSPGLGDTAMYLCATSRAGSEPQHFGDGTRLSIL.

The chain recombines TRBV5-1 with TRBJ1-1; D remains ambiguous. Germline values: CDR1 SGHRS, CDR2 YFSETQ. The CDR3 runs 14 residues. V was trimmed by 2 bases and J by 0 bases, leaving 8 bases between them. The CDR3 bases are TGCGCCAGCAGCTTCTATAGGATGAACACTGAAGCTTTCTTT. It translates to CASSFYRMNTEAFF.

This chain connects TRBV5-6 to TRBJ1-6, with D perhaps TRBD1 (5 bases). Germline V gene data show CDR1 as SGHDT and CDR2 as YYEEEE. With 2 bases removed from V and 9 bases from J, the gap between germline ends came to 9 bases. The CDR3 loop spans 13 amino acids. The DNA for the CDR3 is TGTGCCAGCAGCTTCGCAAGGGGTTCACCCCTCCACTTT. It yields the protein CASSFARGSPLHF.

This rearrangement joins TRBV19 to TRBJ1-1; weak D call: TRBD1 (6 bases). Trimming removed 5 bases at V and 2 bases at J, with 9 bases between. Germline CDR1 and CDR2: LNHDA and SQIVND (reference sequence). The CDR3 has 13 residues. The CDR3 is CASSDRKNTEAFF. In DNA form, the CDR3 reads TGTGCCAGTAGTGACAGGAAAAACACTGAAGCTTTCTTT. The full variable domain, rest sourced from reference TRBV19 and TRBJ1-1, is DGGITQSPKYLFRKEGQNVTLSCEQNLNHDAMYWYRQDPGQGLRLIYYSQIVNDFQKGDIAEGYSVSREKKESFPLTVTSAQKNPTAFYLCASSDRKNTEAFFGQGTRLTVV.

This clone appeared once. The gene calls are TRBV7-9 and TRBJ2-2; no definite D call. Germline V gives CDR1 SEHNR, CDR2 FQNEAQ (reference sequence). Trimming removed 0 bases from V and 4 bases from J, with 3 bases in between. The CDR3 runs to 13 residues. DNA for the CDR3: TGTGCCAGCAGCTTAGCCAGCACCGGGGAGCTGTTTTTT. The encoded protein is CASSLASTGELFF.

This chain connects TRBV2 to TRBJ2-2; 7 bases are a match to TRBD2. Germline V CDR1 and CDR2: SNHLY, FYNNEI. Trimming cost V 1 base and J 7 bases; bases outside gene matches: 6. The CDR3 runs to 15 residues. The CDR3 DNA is TGTGCCAGCAGTGAAGTGTGGGGGGGAGGCGGGGAGCTGTTTTTT. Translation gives CASSEVWGGGGELFF.